The entry below describes one T cell receptor beta chain. What it binds is unknown. This specimen belongs to a study of memory CD4+ T cells and cytomegalovirus serostatus. Study at large: This sample comes from healthy Belgian adults, several CMV seropositive, approximately 23 seronegative.

The assay was immunoSEQ multiplex PCR, and TCRdb's table has in-frame clones only and misses some. This sample has 45,000 to 55,000 clones, with about 73% found just once. CDR1 SGHRS and CDR2 YFSETQ come from the germline V gene. With 1 base removed from V and 2 bases from J, the gap between germline ends came to 14 bases. The CDR3 length is 16 residues. Single viable CD3+CD4+CD8-CD45RO+ cells were sorted as the memory CD4+ T cells. Overall study results and limits: Of 150 to 200 reported CMV TCRbeta sequences, 65 to 85 were found in memory CD4+ repertoires. The CMV-associated TCR signature appears largely within the CD4+ memory repertoire.

Sequences were obtained from memory CD4+ T cells from blood. The TCR was taken from an adult in good health and CMV-seronegative. V is TRBV5-1 and J is TRBJ2-3, with D possibly matching TRBD2 (6 bases). The CDR3: CASSLYAEGFTDTQYF. Written as DNA, the CDR3 is TGCGCCAGCAGCTTGTATGCGGAGGGTTTCACAGATACGCAGTATTTT. The variable domain in full, completed from reference TRBV5-1 and TRBJ2-3, reads KAGVTQTPRYLIKTRGQQVTLSCSPISGHRSVSWYQQTPGQGLQFLFEYFSETQRNKGNFPGRFSGRQFSNSRSEMNVSTLELGDSALYLCASSLYAEGFTDTQYFGPGTRLTVL.